The following is a TCR beta chain sequence with its context. This specimen belongs to a study of blood T cell repertoires in COVID-19. Across the whole study: The samples span acute and convalescent COVID-19 from the United States, Italy and Spain. Sample material is recorded as cDNA or gDNA derived from T cells, B-cell-depleted T cells, or PBMCs.

Germline CDR1 and CDR2: PRHDT and FYEKMQ (reference sequence). The CDR3 length is 14 residues. V shed 8 bases and J shed 5 bases, with 16 bases lying between them. As handled by the study authors: How many nucleated cells were present was estimated from reference gene primer amplification. TCRdb's table, derived via immunoSEQ multiplex PCR, lists solely in-frame clones and lacks some. The DNA gave D and trimming, while V, J and clone size come from that table. This sample has some 250,000 clones, with around 90% found just once. This clonotype was sampled from a woman aged 40-49 years who had recovered from COVID-19. The chain links TRBV13 to TRBJ2-1, with D tentatively TRBD1 (6 bases). Input material: peripheral blood. CDR3 residues: CASVAQGSDNEQFF. CDR3 coding DNA: TGTGCCAGCGTGGCTCAGGGGAGCGACAATGAGCAGTTCTTC.